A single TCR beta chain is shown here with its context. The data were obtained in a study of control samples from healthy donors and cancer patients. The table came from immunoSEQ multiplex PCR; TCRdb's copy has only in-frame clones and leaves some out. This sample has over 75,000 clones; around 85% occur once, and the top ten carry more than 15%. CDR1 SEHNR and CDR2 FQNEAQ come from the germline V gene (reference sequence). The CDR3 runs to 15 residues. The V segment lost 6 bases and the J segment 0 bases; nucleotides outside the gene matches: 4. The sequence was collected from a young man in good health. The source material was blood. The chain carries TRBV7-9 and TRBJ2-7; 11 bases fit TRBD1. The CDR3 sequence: CASSVGTGGSYEQYF. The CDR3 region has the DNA TGTGCCAGCAGTGTTGGGACAGGGGGCTCCTACGAGCAGTACTTC.